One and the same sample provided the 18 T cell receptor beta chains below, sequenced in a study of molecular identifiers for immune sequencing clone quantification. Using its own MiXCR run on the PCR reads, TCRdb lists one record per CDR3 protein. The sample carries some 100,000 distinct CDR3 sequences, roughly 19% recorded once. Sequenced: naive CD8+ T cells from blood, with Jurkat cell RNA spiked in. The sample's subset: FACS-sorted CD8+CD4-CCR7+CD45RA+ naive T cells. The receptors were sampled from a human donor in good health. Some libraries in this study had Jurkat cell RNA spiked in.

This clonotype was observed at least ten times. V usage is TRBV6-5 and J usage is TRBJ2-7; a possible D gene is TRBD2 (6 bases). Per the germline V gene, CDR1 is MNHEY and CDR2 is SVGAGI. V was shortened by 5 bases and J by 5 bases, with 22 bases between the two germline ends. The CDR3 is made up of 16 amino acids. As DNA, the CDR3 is TGTGCCAGCAGTGCGTCGGGCAGACTAGGTTACAACGAGCAGTACTTC. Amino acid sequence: CASSASGRLGYNEQYF.

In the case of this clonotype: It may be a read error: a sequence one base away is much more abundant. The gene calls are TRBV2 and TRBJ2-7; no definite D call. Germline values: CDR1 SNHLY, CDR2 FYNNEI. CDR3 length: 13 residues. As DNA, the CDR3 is TGTGCCAGCAGTTATAACCGGCCCTACGAGCGGTACTTC. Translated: CASSYNRPYERYF.

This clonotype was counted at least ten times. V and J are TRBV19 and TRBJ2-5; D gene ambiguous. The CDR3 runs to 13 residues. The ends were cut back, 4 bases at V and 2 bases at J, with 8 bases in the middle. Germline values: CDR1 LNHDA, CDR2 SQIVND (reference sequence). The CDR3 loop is CASSKEGQETQYF. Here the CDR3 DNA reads TGTGCCAGTAGTAAGGAAGGTCAAGAGACCCAGTACTTC.

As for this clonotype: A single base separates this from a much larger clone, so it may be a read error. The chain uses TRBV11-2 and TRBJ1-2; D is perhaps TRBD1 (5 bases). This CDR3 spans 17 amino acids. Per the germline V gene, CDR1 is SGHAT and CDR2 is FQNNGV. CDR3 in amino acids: CASSSAGGERADYDYTF. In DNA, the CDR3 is TGTGCCAGCAGCTCAGCGGGGGGGGAGAGAGCGGACTATGACTACACCTTC.

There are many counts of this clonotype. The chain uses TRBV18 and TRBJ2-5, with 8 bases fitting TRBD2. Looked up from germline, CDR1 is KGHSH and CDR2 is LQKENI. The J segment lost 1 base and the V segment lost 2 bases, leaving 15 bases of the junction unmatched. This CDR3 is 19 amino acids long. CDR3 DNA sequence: TGTGCCAGCTCACCAAGACAGTTAGCGGGGTCCGGGGTCCAAGAGACCCAGTACTTC. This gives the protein CASSPRQLAGSGVQETQYF.

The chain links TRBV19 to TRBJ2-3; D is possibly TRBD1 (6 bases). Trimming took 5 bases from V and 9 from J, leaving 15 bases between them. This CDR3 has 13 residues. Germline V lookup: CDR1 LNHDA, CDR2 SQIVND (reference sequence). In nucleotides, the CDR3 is TGTGCCAGTAGTCCCACGACAGGCGGAACGCAGTATTTT. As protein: CASSPTTGGTQYF.

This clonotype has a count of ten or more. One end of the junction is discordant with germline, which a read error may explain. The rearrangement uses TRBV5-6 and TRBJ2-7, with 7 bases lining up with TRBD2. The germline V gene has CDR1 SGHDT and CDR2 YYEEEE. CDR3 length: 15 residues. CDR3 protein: CASTSLGGGGHEQYF. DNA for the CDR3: TGTGCTAGCACGTCTCTTGGGGGGGGAGGCCACGAGCAGTACTTC.

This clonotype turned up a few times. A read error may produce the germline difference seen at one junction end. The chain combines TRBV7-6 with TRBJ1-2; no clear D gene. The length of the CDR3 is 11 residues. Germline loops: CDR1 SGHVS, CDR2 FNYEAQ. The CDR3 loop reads CASSPLGGYAF. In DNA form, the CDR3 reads TGTGCCAGCAGCCCACTAGGAGGCTACGCCTTC.

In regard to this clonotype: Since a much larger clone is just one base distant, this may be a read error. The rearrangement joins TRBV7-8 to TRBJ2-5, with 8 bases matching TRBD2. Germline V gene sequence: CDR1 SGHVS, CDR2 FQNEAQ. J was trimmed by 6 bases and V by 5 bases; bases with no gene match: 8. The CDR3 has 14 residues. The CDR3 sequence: CASSHVAGGKTQYF. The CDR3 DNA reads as TGTGCCAGCAGCCACGTGGCGGGGGGCAAGACCCAGTACTTC.

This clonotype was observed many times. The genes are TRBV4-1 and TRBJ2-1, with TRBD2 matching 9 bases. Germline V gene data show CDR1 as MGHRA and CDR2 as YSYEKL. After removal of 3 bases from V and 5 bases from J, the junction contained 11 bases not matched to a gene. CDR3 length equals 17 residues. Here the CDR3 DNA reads TGCGCCAGCAGCCACCGATCGGCGGGAGGGGTAGACAATGAGCAGTTCTTC. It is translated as CASSHRSAGGVDNEQFF.

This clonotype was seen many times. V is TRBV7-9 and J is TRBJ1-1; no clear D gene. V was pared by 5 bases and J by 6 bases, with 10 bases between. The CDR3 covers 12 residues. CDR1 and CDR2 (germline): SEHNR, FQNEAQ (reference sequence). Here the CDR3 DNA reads TGTGCCAGCAGCACCGTGTACCCTGAAGCTTTCTTT. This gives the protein CASSTVYPEAFF.

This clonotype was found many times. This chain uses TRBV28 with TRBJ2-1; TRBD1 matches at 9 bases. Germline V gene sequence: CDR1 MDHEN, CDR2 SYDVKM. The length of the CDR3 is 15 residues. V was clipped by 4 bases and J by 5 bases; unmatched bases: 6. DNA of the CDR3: TGTGCCAGCAGTTCCGACCGGGACAGGGACAATGAGCAGTTCTTC. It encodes CASSSDRDRDNEQFF.

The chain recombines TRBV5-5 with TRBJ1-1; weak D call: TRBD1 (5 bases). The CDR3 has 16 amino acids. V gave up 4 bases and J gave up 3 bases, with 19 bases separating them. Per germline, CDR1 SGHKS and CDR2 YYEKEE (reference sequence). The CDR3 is CASSQSLGLGDTEAFF. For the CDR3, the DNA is TGTGCCAGCAGCCAGAGCCTTGGCTTAGGGGACACTGAAGCTTTCTTT.

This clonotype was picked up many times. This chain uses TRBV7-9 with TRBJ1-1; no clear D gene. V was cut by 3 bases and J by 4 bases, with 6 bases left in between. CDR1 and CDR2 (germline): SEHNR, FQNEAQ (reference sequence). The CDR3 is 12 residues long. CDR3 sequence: CASSFLGTEAFF. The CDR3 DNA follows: TGTGCCAGCAGCTTTCTAGGCACTGAAGCTTTCTTT.

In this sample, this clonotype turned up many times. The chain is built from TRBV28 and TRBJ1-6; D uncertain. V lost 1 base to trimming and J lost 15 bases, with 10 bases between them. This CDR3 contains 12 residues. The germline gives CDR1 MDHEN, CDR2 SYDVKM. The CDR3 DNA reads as TGTGCCAGCAGTTTATTCGGAGGCAGCCTCCACTTT. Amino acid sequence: CASSLFGGSLHF.

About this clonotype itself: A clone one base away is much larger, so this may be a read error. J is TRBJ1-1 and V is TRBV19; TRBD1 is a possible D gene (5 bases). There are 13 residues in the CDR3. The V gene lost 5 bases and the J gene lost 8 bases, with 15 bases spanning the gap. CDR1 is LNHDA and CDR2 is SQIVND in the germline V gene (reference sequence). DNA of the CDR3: TGTGCCAGTAGTGTGGCGGGGGTCGGGGAAGCTTTCTTT. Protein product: CASSVAGVGEAFF.

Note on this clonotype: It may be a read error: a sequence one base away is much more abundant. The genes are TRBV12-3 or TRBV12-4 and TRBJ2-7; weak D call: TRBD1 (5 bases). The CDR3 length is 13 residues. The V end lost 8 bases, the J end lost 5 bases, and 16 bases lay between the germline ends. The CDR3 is CASHSGYGHEQYF. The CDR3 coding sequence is TGTGCCAGCCACTCAGGGTATGGTCACGAGCAGTACTTC.

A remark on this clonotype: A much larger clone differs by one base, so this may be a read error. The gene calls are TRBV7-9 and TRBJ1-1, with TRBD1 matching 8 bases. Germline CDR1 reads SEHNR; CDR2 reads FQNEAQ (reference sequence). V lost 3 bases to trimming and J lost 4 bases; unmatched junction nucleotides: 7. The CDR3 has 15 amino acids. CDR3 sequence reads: CASSFAGGLGTEAFF. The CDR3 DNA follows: TGTGCCAGCAGCTTCGCAGGGGGCTTGGGCACTGAAGCTTTCTTT.